This T cell receptor beta chain was sequenced for a study of T cell responses to AZD1222 COVID-19 vaccine. Study background: Researchers grouped second doses given at about 4 or about 12 weeks into one pool.

Regarding the study as a whole: Possibly, clonal diversity was underestimated; donors were largely white British and included more females. Within unmutated variant regions lay the reported targets of nearly half of spike-specific TCRs. Two AZD1222 administrations were followed by greater Spike-specific TCR breadth and depth.

TCRdb's copy holds only in-frame clones and misses some; the assay was immunoSEQ multiplex PCR. Among approximately 90,000 clones, under 95% were seen once, and the ten largest hold around 2.8%. Note on this clone: Its target is not known.

The CDR3 has 13 residues. V lost 2 bases and J lost 4, with 8 bases in between. CDR1 is SGHNT, CDR2 YENEEA, per germline. The chain links TRBV11-3 to TRBJ1-1; no definite D call. This specimen was peripheral blood, taken on day 0 of AZD1222 vaccination. The sequence was obtained from an adult in good health. The CDR3 region is CASSLRVATEAFF. CDR3 nucleotide sequence: TGTGCCAGCAGCTTAAGGGTGGCCACTGAAGCTTTCTTT.